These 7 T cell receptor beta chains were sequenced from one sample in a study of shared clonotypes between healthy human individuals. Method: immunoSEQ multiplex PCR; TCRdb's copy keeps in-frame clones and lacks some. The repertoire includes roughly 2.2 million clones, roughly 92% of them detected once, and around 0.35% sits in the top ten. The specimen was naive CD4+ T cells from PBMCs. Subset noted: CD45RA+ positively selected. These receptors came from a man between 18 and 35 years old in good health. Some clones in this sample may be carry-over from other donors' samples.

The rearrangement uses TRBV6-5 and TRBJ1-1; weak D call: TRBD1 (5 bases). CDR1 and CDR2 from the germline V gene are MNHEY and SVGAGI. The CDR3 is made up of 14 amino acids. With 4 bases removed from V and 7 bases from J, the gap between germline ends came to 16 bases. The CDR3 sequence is CASSSRGRSHEAFF. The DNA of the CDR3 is TGTGCCAGCAGTTCGAGGGGACGTTCCCATGAAGCTTTCTTT.

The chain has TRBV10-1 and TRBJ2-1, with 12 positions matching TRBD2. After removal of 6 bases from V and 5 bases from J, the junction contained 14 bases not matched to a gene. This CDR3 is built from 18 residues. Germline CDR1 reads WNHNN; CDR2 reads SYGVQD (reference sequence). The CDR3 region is CASSELRRTSGTDNEQFF. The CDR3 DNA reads TGCGCCAGCAGCGAACTCAGAAGGACTAGCGGGACTGACAATGAGCAGTTCTTC.

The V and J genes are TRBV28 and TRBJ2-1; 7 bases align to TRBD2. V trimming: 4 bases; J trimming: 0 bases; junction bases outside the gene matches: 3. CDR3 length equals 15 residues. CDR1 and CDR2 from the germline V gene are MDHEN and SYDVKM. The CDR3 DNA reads TGTGCCAGCAGTTGGGGCGGGAGCTCCTACAATGAGCAGTTCTTC. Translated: CASSWGGSSYNEQFF.

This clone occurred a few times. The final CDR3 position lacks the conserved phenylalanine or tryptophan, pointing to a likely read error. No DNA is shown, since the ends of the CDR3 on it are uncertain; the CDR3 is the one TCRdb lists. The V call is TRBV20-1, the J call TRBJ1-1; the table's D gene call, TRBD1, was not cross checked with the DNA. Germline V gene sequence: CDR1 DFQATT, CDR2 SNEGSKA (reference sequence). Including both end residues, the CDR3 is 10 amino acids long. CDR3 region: CRDGRAPGAE.

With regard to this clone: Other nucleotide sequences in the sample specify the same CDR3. The CDR3 DNA is TGCGCCAGCAGCTTGGCAGATGAGCAGTTCTTC. Its translation: CASSLADEQFF. The chain couples TRBV5-1 to TRBJ2-1; no reliable D call. The CDR3 extends over 11 amino acids. The germline gives CDR1 SGHRS, CDR2 YFSETQ. V lost 0 bases, J lost 8 bases, and 3 bases lay in between.

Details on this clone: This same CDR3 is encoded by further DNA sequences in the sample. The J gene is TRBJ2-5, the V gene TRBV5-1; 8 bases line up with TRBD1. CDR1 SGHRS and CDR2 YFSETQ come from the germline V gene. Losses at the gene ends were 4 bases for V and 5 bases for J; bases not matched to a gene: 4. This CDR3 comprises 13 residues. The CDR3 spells CASSRGQGETQYF. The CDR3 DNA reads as TGCGCCAGCAGCCGAGGACAGGGTGAGACCCAGTACTTC.

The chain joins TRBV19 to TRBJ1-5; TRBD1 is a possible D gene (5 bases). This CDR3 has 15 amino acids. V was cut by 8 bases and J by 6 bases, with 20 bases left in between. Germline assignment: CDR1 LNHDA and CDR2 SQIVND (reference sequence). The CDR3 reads CASEYAGRLSQPQHF. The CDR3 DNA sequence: TGTGCCAGTGAGTACGCAGGGCGGTTGAGTCAGCCCCAGCATTTT.